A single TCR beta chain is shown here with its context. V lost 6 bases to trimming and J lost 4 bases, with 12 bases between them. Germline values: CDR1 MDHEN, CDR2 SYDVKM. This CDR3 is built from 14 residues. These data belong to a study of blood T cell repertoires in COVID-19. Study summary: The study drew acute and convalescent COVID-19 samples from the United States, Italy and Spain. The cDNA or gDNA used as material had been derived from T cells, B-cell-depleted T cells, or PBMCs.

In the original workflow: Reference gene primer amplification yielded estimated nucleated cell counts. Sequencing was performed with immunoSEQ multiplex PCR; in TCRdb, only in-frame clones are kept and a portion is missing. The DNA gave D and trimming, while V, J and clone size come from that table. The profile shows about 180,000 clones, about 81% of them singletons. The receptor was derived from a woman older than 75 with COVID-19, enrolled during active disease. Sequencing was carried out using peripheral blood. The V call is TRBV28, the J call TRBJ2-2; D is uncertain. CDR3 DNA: TGTGCCAGCAGGCCAAGCGCCCGCACCGGGGAGCTGTTTTTT. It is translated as CASRPSARTGELFF.